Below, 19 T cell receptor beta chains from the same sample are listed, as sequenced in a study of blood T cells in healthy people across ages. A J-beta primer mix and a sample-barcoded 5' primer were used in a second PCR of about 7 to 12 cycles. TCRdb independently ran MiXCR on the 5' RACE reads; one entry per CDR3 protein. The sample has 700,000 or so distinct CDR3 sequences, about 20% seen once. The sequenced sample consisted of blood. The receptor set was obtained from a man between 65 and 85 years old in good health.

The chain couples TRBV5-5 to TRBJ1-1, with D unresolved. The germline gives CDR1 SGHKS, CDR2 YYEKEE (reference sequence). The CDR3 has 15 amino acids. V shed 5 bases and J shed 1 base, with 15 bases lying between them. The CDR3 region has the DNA TGTGCCAGCAGAAAACAAGGGTTGGAGAACACTGAAGCTTTCTTT. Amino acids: CASRKQGLENTEAFF. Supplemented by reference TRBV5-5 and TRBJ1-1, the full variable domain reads DAGVTQSPTHLIKTRGQQVTLRCSPISGHKSVSWYQQVLGQGPQFIFQYYEKEERGRGNFPDRFSARQFPNYSSELNVNALLLGDSALYLCASRKQGLENTEAFFGQGTRLTVV.

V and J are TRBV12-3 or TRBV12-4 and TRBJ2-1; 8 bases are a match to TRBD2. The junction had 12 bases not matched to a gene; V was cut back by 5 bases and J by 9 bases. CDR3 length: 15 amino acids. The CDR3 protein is CASSLGLAGYVEQFF. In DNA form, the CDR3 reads TGTGCCAGCAGTCTAGGGCTAGCGGGCTATGTTGAGCAGTTCTTC.

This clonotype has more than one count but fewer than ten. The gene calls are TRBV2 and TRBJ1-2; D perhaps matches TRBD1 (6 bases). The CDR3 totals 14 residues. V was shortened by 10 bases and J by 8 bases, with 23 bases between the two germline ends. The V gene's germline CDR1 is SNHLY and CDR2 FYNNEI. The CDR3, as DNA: TGTGCCATCCCCGCCTTGGACAAGGGGGGCGGCTACACCTTC. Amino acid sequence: CAIPALDKGGGYTF.

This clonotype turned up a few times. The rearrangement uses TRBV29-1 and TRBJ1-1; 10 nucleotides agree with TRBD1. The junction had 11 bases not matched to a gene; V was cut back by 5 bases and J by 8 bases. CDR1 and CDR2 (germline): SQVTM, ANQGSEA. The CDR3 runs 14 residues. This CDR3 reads CSVTDRGDIGEAFF. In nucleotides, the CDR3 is TGCAGCGTTACGGACAGGGGGGATATTGGCGAAGCTTTCTTT.

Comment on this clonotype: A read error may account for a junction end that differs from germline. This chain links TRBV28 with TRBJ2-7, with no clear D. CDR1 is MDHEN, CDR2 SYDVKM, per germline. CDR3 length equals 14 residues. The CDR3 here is CTSTGDKGRYEQYF. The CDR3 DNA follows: TGTACCAGCACCGGAGATAAGGGCCGCTACGAGCAGTACTTC.

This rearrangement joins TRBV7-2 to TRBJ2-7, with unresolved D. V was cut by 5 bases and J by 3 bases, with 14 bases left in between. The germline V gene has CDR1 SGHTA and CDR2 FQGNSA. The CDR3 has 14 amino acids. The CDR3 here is CASSTRPGSYEQYF. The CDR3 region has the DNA TGTGCCAGCAGCACCCGCCCAGGAAGCTACGAGCAGTACTTC.

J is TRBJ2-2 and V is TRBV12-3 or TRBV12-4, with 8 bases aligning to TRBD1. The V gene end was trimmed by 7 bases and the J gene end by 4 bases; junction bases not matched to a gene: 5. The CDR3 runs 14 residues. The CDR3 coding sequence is TGTGCCAGCACCCCGGACAGGGTCACCGGGGAGCTGTTTTTT. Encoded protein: CASTPDRVTGELFF.

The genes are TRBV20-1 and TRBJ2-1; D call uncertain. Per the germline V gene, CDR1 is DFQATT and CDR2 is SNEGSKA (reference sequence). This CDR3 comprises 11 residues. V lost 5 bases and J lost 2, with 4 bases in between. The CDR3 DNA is TGCAGTGCTCTTACCTACAATGAGCAGTTCTTC. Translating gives CSALTYNEQFF.

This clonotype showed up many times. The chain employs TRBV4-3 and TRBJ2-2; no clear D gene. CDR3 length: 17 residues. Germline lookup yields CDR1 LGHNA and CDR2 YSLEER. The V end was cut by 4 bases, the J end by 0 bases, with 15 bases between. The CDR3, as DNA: TGCGCCAGCAGCCGTAGACTGGCGCTCGCGAACACCGGGGAGCTGTTTTTT. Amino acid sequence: CASSRRLALANTGELFF.

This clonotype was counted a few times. The chain's CDR3 is CASSEVYSNQPQHF. The CDR3 coding sequence is TGTGCCAGCAGTGAAGTCTATAGCAATCAGCCCCAGCATTTT. The J gene is TRBJ1-5, the V gene TRBV6-1; D gene ambiguous. CDR3 size: 14 residues. The germline V and J ends were trimmed by 1 base and 0 bases, with 4 bases remaining between them. Germline-derived CDR1 and CDR2 are MNHNS and SASEGT.

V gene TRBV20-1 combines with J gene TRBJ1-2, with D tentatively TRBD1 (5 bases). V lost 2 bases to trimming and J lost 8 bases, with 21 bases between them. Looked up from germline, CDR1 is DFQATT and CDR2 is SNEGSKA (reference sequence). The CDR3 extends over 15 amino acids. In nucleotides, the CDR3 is TGCAGTGCTAGAATCGGGGCCTATAAGCGGGAGGGCTACACCTTC. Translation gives CSARIGAYKREGYTF.

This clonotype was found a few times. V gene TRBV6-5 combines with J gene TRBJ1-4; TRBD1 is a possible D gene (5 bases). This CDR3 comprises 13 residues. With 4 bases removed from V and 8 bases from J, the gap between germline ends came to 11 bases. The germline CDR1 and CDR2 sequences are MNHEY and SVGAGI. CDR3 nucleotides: TGTGCCAGCAGTTCGTACAGGAGGGAAAAACTGTTTTTT. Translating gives CASSSYRREKLFF.

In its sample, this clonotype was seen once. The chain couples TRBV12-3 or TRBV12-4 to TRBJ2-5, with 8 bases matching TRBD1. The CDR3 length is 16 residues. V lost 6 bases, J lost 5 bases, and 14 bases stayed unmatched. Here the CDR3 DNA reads TGTGCCAGCAGCCTGGGCCTGACAGGGGCCAGGGAGACCCAGTACTTC. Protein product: CASSLGLTGARETQYF.

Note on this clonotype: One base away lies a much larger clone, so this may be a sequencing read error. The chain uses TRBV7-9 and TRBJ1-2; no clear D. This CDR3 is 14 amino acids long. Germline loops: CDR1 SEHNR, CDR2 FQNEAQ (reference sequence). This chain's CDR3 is CVSSFDKGWSGYTF. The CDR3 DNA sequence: TGTGTCAGCAGCTTCGATAAGGGTTGGAGCGGCTACACCTTC. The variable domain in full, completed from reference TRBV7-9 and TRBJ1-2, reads DTGVSQNPRHKITKRGQNVTFRCDPISEHNRLYWYRQTLGQGPEFLTYFQNEAQLEKSRLLSDRFSAERPKGSFSTLEIQRTEQGDSAMYLCVSSFDKGWSGYTFGSGTRLTVV.

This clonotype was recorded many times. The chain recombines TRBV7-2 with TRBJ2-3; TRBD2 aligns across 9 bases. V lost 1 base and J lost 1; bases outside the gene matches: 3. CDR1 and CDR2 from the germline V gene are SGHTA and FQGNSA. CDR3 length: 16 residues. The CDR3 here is CASSLVVAGGTDTQYF. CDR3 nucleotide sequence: TGTGCCAGCAGCTTAGTAGTAGCGGGAGGCACAGATACGCAGTATTTT.

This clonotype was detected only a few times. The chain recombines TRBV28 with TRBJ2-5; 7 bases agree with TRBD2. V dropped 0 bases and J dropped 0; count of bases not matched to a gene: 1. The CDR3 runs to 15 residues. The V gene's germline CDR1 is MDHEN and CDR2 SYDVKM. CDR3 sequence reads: CASSLWGGNQETQYF. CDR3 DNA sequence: TGTGCCAGCAGTTTATGGGGGGGGAACCAAGAGACCCAGTACTTC.

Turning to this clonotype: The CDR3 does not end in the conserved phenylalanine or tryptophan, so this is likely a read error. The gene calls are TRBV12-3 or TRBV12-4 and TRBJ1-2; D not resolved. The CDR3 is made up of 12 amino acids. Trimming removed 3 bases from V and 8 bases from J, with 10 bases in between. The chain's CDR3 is CASSFVVGGYTC. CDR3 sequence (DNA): TGTGCCAGCAGTTTTGTGGTAGGCGGCTACACCTGC.

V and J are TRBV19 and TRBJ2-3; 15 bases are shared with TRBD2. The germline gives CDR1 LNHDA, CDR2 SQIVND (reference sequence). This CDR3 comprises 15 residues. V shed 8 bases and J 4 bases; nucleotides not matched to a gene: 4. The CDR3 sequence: CASGTSGRKSDTQYF. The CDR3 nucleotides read TGTGCCAGTGGGACTAGCGGGAGGAAGTCAGATACGCAGTATTTT.

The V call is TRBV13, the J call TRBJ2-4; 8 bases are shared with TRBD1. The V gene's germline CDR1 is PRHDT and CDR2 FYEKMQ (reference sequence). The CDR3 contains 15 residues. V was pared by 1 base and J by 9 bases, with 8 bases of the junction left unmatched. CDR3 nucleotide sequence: TGTGCCAGCAGCTTAGTCCTCGACAGGGGAGGCATTCAGTACTTC. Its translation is CASSLVLDRGGIQYF. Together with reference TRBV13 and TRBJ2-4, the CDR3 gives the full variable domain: AAGVIQSPRHLIKEKRETATLKCYPIPRHDTVYWYQQGPGQDPQFLISFYEKMQSDKGSIPDRFSAQQFSDYHSELNMSSLELGDSALYFCASSLVLDRGGIQYFGAGTRLSVL.